The table lists the clone carrying this T cell receptor beta chain with a few counts. The data stem from a study of T-cell reconstitution after alpha-beta-depleted transplantation in children. TCRbeta library construction was performed incorporating unique molecular identifiers. One entry per CDR3 protein, called by TCRdb with MiXCR from the PCR reads. This sample yields roughly 590,000 distinct CDR3 sequences, of which 16% are seen a single time; 0.9% to 1.2% belongs to the top ten. Germline V gene sequence: CDR1 DFQATT, CDR2 SNEGSKA (reference sequence). The CDR3 covers 14 residues. V was clipped by 2 bases and J by 6 bases, with 14 bases between them.

The V call is TRBV20-1, the J call TRBJ2-1; D tentatively reads TRBD1 or TRBD2 (5 bases each). The sample was PBMCs from the stem cell graft donor, taken from the stem cell graft. This clonotype was sampled from a human donor who donated a stem cell graft to a child with acute myeloid leukemia. CDR3 loop: CSARRQGDSNEQFF. CDR3 nucleotides: TGCAGTGCTAGACGGCAGGGAGATAGCAATGAGCAGTTCTTC.